This T cell receptor (beta chain) came from a study of blood T cell repertoires in COVID-19. As for the study in general: In each case, the material was cDNA or gDNA derived from T cells, B-cell-depleted T cells, or PBMCs.

Clones were sequenced by immunoSEQ multiplex PCR, and TCRdb holds only the in-frame ones, with some missing. The data hold 95,000 to 150,000 clones, with around 76% observed a single time. Trimming cost V 0 bases and J 6 bases; bases outside gene matches: 8. Germline-derived CDR1 and CDR2 are SGHNT and YYREEE (reference sequence). The CDR3 extends over 16 amino acids. This TCR came from a man between 65 and 85 years old with acute or convalescent COVID-19. The chain employs TRBV5-4 and TRBJ2-1; 8 nucleotides line up with TRBD1. The material sequenced was peripheral blood. CDR3 loop: CASSLEGRGRVNEQFF. The CDR3 region has the DNA TGTGCCAGCAGCTTGGAGGGCAGGGGGCGCGTCAATGAGCAGTTCTTC.